This paragraph covers one T cell receptor beta chain sequence. CDR3 length: 12 amino acids. The V gene's germline CDR1 is KGHDR and CDR2 SFDVKD. Trimming took off 2 bases at V and 9 bases at J, with 7 bases between the two ends. This specimen belongs to a study of blood T cell repertoires in COVID-19. Turning to the study itself: PBMCs, B-cell-depleted T cells, or T cells were the source of the cDNA or gDNA that made up the material.

Participants had their cohort set by participant-reported clinical history. TCRdb's copy holds only in-frame clones and misses some; the assay was immunoSEQ multiplex PCR. The table shows a few hundred thousand clones, with roughly 89% occurring only once. The source is a young woman with acute COVID-19. The specimen was PBMCs or T cells enriched from blood (not recorded which). J is TRBJ2-1 and V is TRBV24-1, with no clear D. The DNA of the CDR3 is TGTGCCACCAGTGATTCTGAACTTGAGCAGTTCTTC. It yields the protein CATSDSELEQFF.